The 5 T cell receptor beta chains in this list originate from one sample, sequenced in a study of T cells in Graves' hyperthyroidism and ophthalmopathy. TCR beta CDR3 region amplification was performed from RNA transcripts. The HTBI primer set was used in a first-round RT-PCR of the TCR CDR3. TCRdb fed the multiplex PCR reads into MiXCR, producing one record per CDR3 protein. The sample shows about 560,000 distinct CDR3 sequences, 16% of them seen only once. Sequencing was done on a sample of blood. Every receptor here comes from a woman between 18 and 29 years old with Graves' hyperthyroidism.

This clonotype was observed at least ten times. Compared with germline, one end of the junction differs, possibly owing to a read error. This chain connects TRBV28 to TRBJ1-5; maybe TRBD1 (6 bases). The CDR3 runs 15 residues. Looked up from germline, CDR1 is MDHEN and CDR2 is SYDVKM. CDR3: CTSSSRGRGNQPQHF. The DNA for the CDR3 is TGTACCAGCAGTAGCAGGGGTAGGGGCAATCAGCCCCAGCATTTT.

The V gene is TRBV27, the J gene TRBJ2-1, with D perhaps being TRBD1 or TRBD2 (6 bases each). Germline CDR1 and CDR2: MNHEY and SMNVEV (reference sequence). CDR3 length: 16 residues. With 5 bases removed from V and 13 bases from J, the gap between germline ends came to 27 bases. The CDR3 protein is CASSTYREEGYKEQFF. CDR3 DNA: TGTGCCAGCAGTACCTACAGGGAGGAGGGCTACAAGGAACAGTTCTTC.

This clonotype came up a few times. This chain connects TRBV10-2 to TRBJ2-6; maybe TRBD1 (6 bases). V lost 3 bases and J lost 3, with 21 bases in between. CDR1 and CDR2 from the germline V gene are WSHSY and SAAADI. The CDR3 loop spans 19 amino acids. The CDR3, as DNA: TGCGCCAGCAGTGAAGGTACAGGGATCCTCAAGGGTGGGGCCAACGTCCTGACTTTC. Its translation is CASSEGTGILKGGANVLTF.

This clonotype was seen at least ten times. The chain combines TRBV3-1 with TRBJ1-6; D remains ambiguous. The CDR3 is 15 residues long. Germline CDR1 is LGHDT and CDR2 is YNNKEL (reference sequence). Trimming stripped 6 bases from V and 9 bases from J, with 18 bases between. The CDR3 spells CASSLGPKRASPLHF. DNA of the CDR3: TGTGCCAGCAGTCTCGGACCCAAGAGGGCTTCACCCCTCCACTTT.

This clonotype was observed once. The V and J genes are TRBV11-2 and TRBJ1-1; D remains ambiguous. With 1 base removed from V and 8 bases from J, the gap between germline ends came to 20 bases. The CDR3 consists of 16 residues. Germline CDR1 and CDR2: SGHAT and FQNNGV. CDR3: CASSLGLQAQSTEAFF. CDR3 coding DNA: TGTGCCAGCAGCTTAGGTTTGCAGGCACAGAGCACAGAAGCTTTCTTT. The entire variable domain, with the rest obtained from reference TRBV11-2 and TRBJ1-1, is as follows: EAGVAQSPRYKIIEKRQSVAFWCNPISGHATLYWYQQILGQGPKLLIQFQNNGVVDDSQLPKDRFSAERLKGVDSTLKIQPAKLEDSAVYLCASSLGLQAQSTEAFFGQGTRLTVV.